The entry that follows covers one T cell receptor (beta chain) sequence. What it binds is unknown. V shed 5 bases and J 13 bases; nucleotides not matched to a gene: 16. Germline CDR1 reads MNHEY; CDR2 reads SVGEGT. This CDR3 has 15 amino acids. This sample was taken from a study of identical twins. Study outcomes and limitations: Twin pairs' shared out-of-frame alpha sequences were enriched in low generation probability.

The donors were all healthy and Caucasian. After template switching added a universal primer site, the resulting cDNA carried unique molecular identifiers. MiXCR, applied by TCRdb to the 5' RACE reads, yields one record per CDR3 protein. The sample lists approximately 1.8 million distinct CDR3 sequences; around 29% were seen once. The rearrangement joins TRBV6-2 or TRBV6-3 to TRBJ2-1; TRBD1 matches 8 bases. The receptor was isolated from a newborn girl in good health. Sequenced material: cord blood. The CDR3 loop is CASSPRGPAFETQFF. Here the CDR3 DNA reads TGTGCCAGCAGTCCCAGGGGGCCAGCGTTTGAGACCCAGTTCTTC.